A selection of T cell receptor beta chains follows, all from one sample in a study of T cell responses to AZD1222 COVID-19 vaccine. Data came from immunoSEQ multiplex PCR; TCRdb stores just in-frame clones and leaves some out. This sample has about 180,000 clones, with almost 90% found just once. The sample consisted of peripheral blood, taken on day 0 of AZD1222 vaccination. The source is an adult in good health. The CDR3 runs from the conserved cysteine through the conserved F or W. The D gene is left open where the match is weak. Size is stated for part of the rows, as once, few or many counts, or as a class when the clone is expanded.

DNA	CDR3	D	J	size	V
TGTGCCACCAGTGATTGGACTAGCGGCAGCTCAGGAAATGAGCAGTTCTTC	CATSDWTSGSSGNEQFF	TRBD2	TRBJ2-1	.	TRBV24-1
TGTGCCAGCAGCCCCATGACTAGCGGGAGTTACGAGCAGTACTTC	CASSPMTSGSYEQYF	TRBD2	TRBJ2-7	.	TRBV7-8
TGTGCCAGCAGCGTAGATCAGGACGGAGATATAAACTATGGCTACACCTTC	CASSVDQDGDINYGYTF	.	TRBJ1-2	once	TRBV9
TGTGCCAGCAGCCGTACCCTCCTTCCGGGAGCCCGCTCCTACGAGCAGTACTTC	CASSRTLLPGARSYEQYF	.	TRBJ2-7	few	TRBV7-9
TGTGCCTGGGCCCCGGGACAGGCTTTCGAGCAGTACTTC	CAWAPGQAFEQYF	TRBD1	TRBJ2-7	.	TRBV30
TGTGCCAGCAGCGTAAGTGGCAGGGGGACGCTGTTTTTT	CASSVSGRGTLFF	TRBD1	TRBJ1-4	once	TRBV9
TGTGCCAGCAGTTTTGTAGGCCTAGCGGGGACCGGGGAGCTGTTTTTT	CASSFVGLAGTGELFF	TRBD2	TRBJ2-2	.	TRBV27
TGCGCCAGCAGCTTGGGAGGAGCCAAAAACATTCAGTACTTC	CASSLGGAKNIQYF	.	TRBJ2-4	.	TRBV5-1
TGTGCCAGTAGTGATCGACAGGGAATCGGGCAGCCCCAGCATTTT	CASSDRQGIGQPQHF	TRBD1	TRBJ1-5	.	TRBV19
TGCACCAGCAGCCAAGTTGCGGGGGGCCGCACCTACAATGAGCAGTTCTTC	CTSSQVAGGRTYNEQFF	.	TRBJ2-1	.	TRBV1
TGTGCCAGTAGTGCAGTACTAGCGGGAGCATCTTACGAGCAGTACTTC	CASSAVLAGASYEQYF	TRBD2	TRBJ2-7	.	TRBV19
TGTGCCAGCAGAGGGAGAGACTACACCTTC	CASRGRDYTF	.	TRBJ1-2	.	TRBV3-1/TRBV3-2
TGTGCCAGCAGTATGACCGGGACTAGCCACGATACGCAGTATTTT	CASSMTGTSHDTQYF	TRBD2	TRBJ2-3	.	TRBV27
TGTGCCAGCAGCCTACTCGATAGAACTTCTTCGGGAACAGATACGCAGTATTTT	CASSLLDRTSSGTDTQYF	.	TRBJ2-3	.	TRBV3-1/TRBV3-2
TGTGCCAGCAGTTTCTTGCCCCAAGAGACCCAGTACTTC	CASSFLPQETQYF	.	TRBJ2-5	.	TRBV12-3/TRBV12-4
TGTGCCAGCAGCGCCCGACTAACCTCCTACAATGAGCAGTTCTTC	CASSARLTSYNEQFF	.	TRBJ2-1	once	TRBV7-3
TGTGCCAGCAGCTTAGGGAGGGGCGGAACCGGGGAGCTGTTTTTT	CASSLGRGGTGELFF	.	TRBJ2-2	.	TRBV11-3
TGCAGTGCTTCAGGGGAGACCCAGTACTTC	CSASGETQYF	.	TRBJ2-5	.	TRBV20-1
TGCGCCAGCAGCTTGGGACCGACAACTAATGAAAAACTGTTTTTT	CASSLGPTTNEKLFF	.	TRBJ1-4	.	TRBV5-1
TGTGCCAGCAGCCCGGACACAACCTCTGGAAACACCATATATTTT	CASSPDTTSGNTIYF	.	TRBJ1-3	.	TRBV4-2
TGTGCCAGCAGTTACAACAACAAGAACACTGAAGCTTTCTTT	CASSYNNKNTEAFF	.	TRBJ1-1	.	TRBV6-6
TGTGCCAGCAGCTTAGGGGTCGGGGAGCAGTACTTC	CASSLGVGEQYF	.	TRBJ2-7	.	TRBV5-4
TGCGCCAGCAGCTATTACACAGGGTCTGGGGAAAAACTGTTTTTT	CASSYYTGSGEKLFF	.	TRBJ1-4	.	TRBV5-1
TGTGCCAGCAGCTTAGAGGCCACGATGAACACTGAAGCTTTCTTT	CASSLEATMNTEAFF	.	TRBJ1-1	.	TRBV7-9
TGTGCCAGCAGCTTACTCGCCGCTGAAGCTTTCTTT	CASSLLAAEAFF	.	TRBJ1-1	once	TRBV11-1
TGTGCCAGCAGTTACGCCGGAAACACCATATATTTT	CASSYAGNTIYF	.	TRBJ1-3	few	TRBV6-2/TRBV6-3
TGCAGCGTAAAGTGGGCCGGGGGGGCGGTAGAGACCCAGTACTTC	CSVKWAGGAVETQYF	TRBD2	TRBJ2-5	.	TRBV29-1
TGTGCCAGCAGCTTCCCCCCAGGGGGCTCTGAAGCTTTCTTT	CASSFPPGGSEAFF	TRBD1	TRBJ1-1	.	TRBV7-9
TGCGCCAGCAGCGGAAACACAGGATTCTCTGGAAACACCATATATTTT	CASSGNTGFSGNTIYF	.	TRBJ1-3	.	TRBV5-1
TGTGCCAGCAGCCAGGCCCCGGGAACTAATGAAAAACTGTTTTTT	CASSQAPGTNEKLFF	.	TRBJ1-4	.	TRBV5-5
TGTGCCACCAGCGGGCAGGGGAATCAGCCCCAGCATTTT	CATSGQGNQPQHF	.	TRBJ1-5	.	TRBV24-1
TGTGCCAGCAGCTTAGTAGCGGGAGGGCCCGATGAGCAGTTCTTC	CASSLVAGGPDEQFF	TRBD2	TRBJ2-1	once	TRBV11-2
TGCGCCAGCAGCCAGGAGGGCGAGCAGTACTTC	CASSQEGEQYF	.	TRBJ2-7	.	TRBV4-3
TGTGCCAGCTGTAGGGGAGGTAATCAGCCCCAGCATTTT	CASCRGGNQPQHF	.	TRBJ1-5	few	TRBV6-5
TGTGCCAGCAGCTTTAGTAGCGGAAGCCCCAATGAGCAGTTCTTC	CASSFSSGSPNEQFF	.	TRBJ2-1	.	TRBV11-2
TGCGCCAGCAGTCCAGGGGAAGGACTAGCGGGACGCAATGAGCAGTTCTTC	CASSPGEGLAGRNEQFF	TRBD2	TRBJ2-1	.	TRBV10-1
TGTGCCAGCAGTCTCTCCAGGACAGGGTTGGATGGCTACACCTTC	CASSLSRTGLDGYTF	TRBD1	TRBJ1-2	.	TRBV28
TGTGCCACGCTCCAGATGGGGGGAGAGCAGTACTTC	CATLQMGGEQYF	.	TRBJ2-7	.	TRBV10-3
TGCGCCAGCAGCTCGGGGACTGCGATGAGCAACTACGAGCAGTACTTC	CASSSGTAMSNYEQYF	.	TRBJ2-7	.	TRBV5-1
TGCGCCAGCAGCTTGGATGGGACTGAAGCTTTCTTT	CASSLDGTEAFF	.	TRBJ1-1	.	TRBV5-1
TGTGCCAGCAGGAATGACAGGGCAGGTGTGTTTGAGCAGTTCTTC	CASRNDRAGVFEQFF	TRBD1	TRBJ2-1	few	TRBV2
TGTGCCAGCAGCTCAACAATGAACACTGAAGCTTTCTTT	CASSSTMNTEAFF	.	TRBJ1-1	.	TRBV7-9